This entry features one T cell receptor beta chain sequence. CDR1 and CDR2 (germline): MGHRA, YSYEKL. V was pared by 3 bases and J by 8 bases, with 16 bases between. CDR3 length equals 14 residues. The data belong to a study of shared clonotypes between healthy human individuals. Each subset's genomic DNA was shared equally among a number of immunoSEQ plates. Sequencing used immunoSEQ multiplex PCR; TCRdb keeps in-frame clones, though not all of them. The sample records hundreds of thousands of clones, roughly 72% being singletons. Sequencing was performed on memory CD4+ T cells sorted from blood. Subset noted: CD45RA-negative fraction. V is TRBV4-1 and J is TRBJ1-1; possible D gene TRBD1, 5 bases. The sequence was collected from a woman in her 30s in good health. The CDR3 coding sequence is TGCGCCAGCAGCCACGTAGGAGGGACCCCCGAAGCTTTCTTT. This encodes CASSHVGGTPEAFF.